The clone carrying this TCR beta chain was seen only a few times. Those who participated ranged in age from roughly 18 to 89 years and resided in some 24 US areas. Using immunoSEQ multiplex PCR, the repertoire was profiled, and TCRdb retains in-frame clones only, with some absent. The sample holds about 320,000 clones; less than 85% are singletons and the top ten take under 2%. V gave up 3 bases and J gave up 0 bases, with 3 bases separating them. Per the germline V gene, CDR1 is MDHEN and CDR2 is SYDVKM. The CDR3 sequence is 13 residues long. This sample stems from a study of blood T cell repertoires in COVID-19.

The source of this sequence is a woman in her twenties or thirties who had been exposed to COVID-19. The V call is TRBV28, the J call TRBJ1-5; D remains ambiguous. Material: PBMCs or T cells enriched from blood (not recorded which). Here the CDR3 reads CASSFSSNQPQHF. CDR3 coding DNA: TGTGCCAGCAGTTTTAGTAGCAATCAGCCCCAGCATTTT.